The T cell receptor (beta chain) described here comes from a study of T cells expressing NK-cell markers. Study summary: Sorted T-cell subsets CD3+CD56+NKG2C+, CD3+CD56+NKG2C- and CD3+CD56-NKG2C+ were TCR beta-sequenced. Seven donors tested HCMV-seropositive and one tested seronegative among the eight sequenced.

TCRdb reworked the 5' RACE reads into one entry per CDR3 protein, no DNA. The listing contains a few hundred thousand distinct CDR3 sequences. Study-wide results and caveats: Among CD8+ T cells from about six donors, dominant NKG2C+ clonotypes accounted for about 1.0-7.5%. The HCMV specificity of the expanded NKG2C+ T cell clones stayed unresolved.

The CDR3 is 14 residues long. The germline gives CDR1 SQVTM, CDR2 ANQGSEA. With respect to this clonotype: The target antigen is unknown.

This sequence originates from a man in his late teens or twenties in good health. Sequenced: blood T cells: a sorted CD56 or NKG2C T cell subset, CD4+ or CD8+ T cells, or bulk PBMC T cells (not recorded which). This chain uses TRBV29-1 with TRBJ2-1; the D gene TCRdb calls, TRBD2, cannot be checked with no DNA. The CDR3 sequence is CSVGRTSGNNEQFF.